These 25 T cell receptor beta chains were sequenced from one sample in a study of spatial heterogeneity in lung cancer (dated by TCRdb to about 2019). Interpreted using the paper, the time point label stands for: blood at routine non-recurrence follow-up after resection. Whole RNA extracted from tumor and nontumor lung tissue, or from cryopreserved PBMC samples, was used for TCR sequencing without cell sorting. The library was produced with 5' RACE. Sequenced on a NextSeq 500. TCRdb reran the public reads through fastp at Q25 and MiXCR, keeping productive beta chains. Rows matching on CDR3 protein sequence are summarized as one entry with the most common DNA and genes. The sample has some 110,000 distinct CDR3 sequences on record, 9% to 15% of them singletons. Clones ranked in the top ten supply around a sixth of the sample. This specimen was PBMCs, taken at follow-up. Source of these receptors: a male donor with early-stage non-small cell lung cancer.

V usage is TRBV25-1 and J usage is TRBJ1-2, with 9 positions matching TRBD1. The CDR3 covers 14 residues. V gave up 8 bases and J gave up 4 bases; unmatched junction bases: 8. Germline V gene data show CDR1 as MGHDK and CDR2 as SYGVNS. The CDR3 bases are TGTGCCAGCCAAACGGACAGGGGTCTCTATGGCTACACCTTC. This sequence encodes CASQTDRGLYGYTF.

This clonotype was picked up a small number of times. V gene TRBV4-3 combines with J gene TRBJ2-1; the D call may be TRBD1 or TRBD2 (5 bases each). The CDR3 is made up of 17 amino acids. The V gene's germline CDR1 is LGHNA and CDR2 YSLEER. Trimming shortened V by 0 bases and J by 0 bases, and 12 bases separated the two germline ends. The CDR3 here is CASSQEVGGTSYNEQFF. The DNA for the CDR3 is TGCGCCAGCAGCCAAGAAGTTGGGGGAACCTCCTACAATGAGCAGTTCTTC.

The sample holds many counts of this clonotype. The J gene is TRBJ2-5, the V gene TRBV2; 7 bases align to TRBD1. This CDR3 spans 15 amino acids. Losses at the gene ends were 0 bases for V and 2 bases for J; bases not matched to a gene: 3. The germline CDR1 and CDR2 sequences are SNHLY and FYNNEI. The CDR3: CASSEAGTAQETQYF. The DNA of the CDR3 is TGTGCCAGCAGTGAAGCCGGGACAGCACAAGAGACCCAGTACTTC.

This clonotype was seen many times. The chain links TRBV20-1 to TRBJ1-6; unclear D gene. V was cut by 1 base and J by 2 bases, with 9 bases left in between. CDR1 DFQATT and CDR2 SNEGSKA come from the germline V gene (reference sequence). The CDR3 sequence is 15 residues long. CDR3 amino acids: CSARAAGAYNSPLHF. The CDR3 nucleotides read TGCAGTGCTAGAGCGGCGGGCGCCTATAATTCACCCCTCCACTTT.

This clonotype has at least ten counts. This chain connects TRBV28 to TRBJ1-5; 12 nucleotides align to TRBD1. Germline V gene data show CDR1 as MDHEN and CDR2 as SYDVKM. This CDR3 contains 14 residues. The junction had 11 bases not matched to a gene; V was cut back by 4 bases and J by 16 bases. CDR3 nucleotides: TGTGCCAGCAGTTCGGGACAGGGGGCTCGCACGGGACATTTT. Translating gives CASSSGQGARTGHF.

This clonotype was detected a few times. Compared with germline, one end of the junction differs, possibly owing to a read error. The CDR3 loop reads CASSSDGTPDF. As DNA, the CDR3 is TGTGCCAGCAGTTCCGACGGGACTCCCGACTTC. This rearrangement joins TRBV6-6 to TRBJ2-7, with D possibly being TRBD2 (6 bases). Looked up from germline, CDR1 is MNHNY and CDR2 is SVGAGI (reference sequence). The CDR3 has 11 amino acids.

This chain connects TRBV7-3 to TRBJ2-2; 11 bases line up with TRBD2. CDR1 SGHTA and CDR2 FQGTGA come from the germline V gene. V lost 5 bases and J lost 0; bases outside the gene matches: 5. The CDR3 is 17 residues long. The CDR3 sequence is CASSPRLAGTNTGELFF. CDR3 DNA: TGTGCCAGCAGCCCCCGACTAGCGGGGACGAACACCGGGGAGCTGTTTTTT.

The chain employs TRBV7-8 and TRBJ2-7; no clear D gene. From germline, CDR1 is SGHVS and CDR2 FQNEAQ. The CDR3 extends over 17 amino acids. V was trimmed by 4 bases and J by 3 bases, leaving 22 bases between them. CDR3 DNA: TGTGCCAGCAGCTCAGCCTTTCCGGCAGCCGGCAACTACGAGCAGTACTTC. Encoded protein: CASSSAFPAAGNYEQYF.

V is TRBV12-3 or TRBV12-4 and J is TRBJ2-1; D is ambiguous. V was shortened by 4 bases and J by 10 bases, with 11 bases between the two germline ends. This CDR3 comprises 12 residues. The CDR3 region has the DNA TGTGCCAGCAGTTCTCCCCGTGGGGAGCAGTTCTTC. Translating it yields CASSSPRGEQFF.

The rearrangement uses TRBV5-1 and TRBJ2-5; D is uncertain. The V end was cut by 2 bases, the J end by 4 bases, with 12 bases between. This CDR3 is 14 amino acids long. The germline V gene encodes CDR1 SGHRS and CDR2 YFSETQ. CDR3 DNA: TGCGCCAGCAGCTTCCTAGATCCGGTAGAGACCCAGTACTTC. This sequence encodes CASSFLDPVETQYF.

The chain links TRBV29-1 to TRBJ2-7; 8 bases are a match to TRBD1. This CDR3 has 13 residues. Germline V lookup: CDR1 SQVTM, CDR2 ANQGSEA. The V gene end was trimmed by 7 bases and the J gene end by 5 bases; junction bases not matched to a gene: 10. CDR3 DNA sequence: TGCAGCGCCCCCGGACAGGGAGGCGACGAGCAGTACTTC. As protein: CSAPGQGGDEQYF.

V gene TRBV12-3 or TRBV12-4 combines with J gene TRBJ2-1; 9 nucleotides agree with TRBD2. V dropped 6 bases and J dropped 7; count of bases not matched to a gene: 7. This CDR3 spans 14 amino acids. This chain's CDR3 is CASSIGLARNEQFF. In DNA form, the CDR3 reads TGTGCCAGCAGCATCGGACTAGCGAGGAATGAGCAGTTCTTC.

This clonotype was seen ten or more times. The CDR3 coding sequence is TGTGCCAGCAGGCCAACAGGAAATGAAGCTTTCTTT. Translation gives CASRPTGNEAFF. V and J are TRBV28 and TRBJ1-1, with TRBD1 as a possible D gene (5 bases). CDR3 size: 12 residues. Germline assignment: CDR1 MDHEN and CDR2 SYDVKM. Trimming cost V 6 bases and J 7 bases, with 12 bases left between them.

This clonotype was detected ten times or more. This sequence joins TRBV12-3 or TRBV12-4 and TRBJ2-3, with D possibly matching TRBD2 (6 bases). Between the trimmed V and J ends, which lost 1 base and 3 bases, there was a span of 8 bases. The CDR3 runs 14 residues. The CDR3 loop reads CASSLGLATDTQYF. CDR3 DNA sequence: TGTGCCAGCAGTTTAGGGCTAGCGACAGATACGCAGTATTTT.

This clonotype was counted ten times or more. The CDR3: CASSFKGALDIQYF. The CDR3 DNA sequence: TGCGCCAGCAGCTTTAAGGGGGCATTAGACATTCAGTACTTC. The chain has TRBV5-1 and TRBJ2-4; TRBD1 matches 7 bases. CDR1 and CDR2 from the germline V gene are SGHRS and YFSETQ. J lost 8 bases, V lost 2 bases, and 7 bases had no gene match. The CDR3 runs 14 residues.

The table lists this clonotype with many counts. The V gene is TRBV2, the J gene TRBJ2-2, with 12 bases aligning to TRBD2. Trimming took 8 bases from V and 1 from J; bases not matched to a gene: 5. The CDR3 has 16 amino acids. Germline assignment: CDR1 SNHLY and CDR2 FYNNEI. The CDR3 DNA is TGTGCCAGCCGCACTAGCGGGGGGCAGAACACCGGGGAGCTGTTTTTT. It specifies CASRTSGGQNTGELFF.

The chain combines TRBV6-2 or TRBV6-3 with TRBJ1-1; D unclear. V lost 5 bases and J lost 11, with 21 bases in between. Germline V gene sequence: CDR1 MNHEY, CDR2 SVGEGT. CDR3 size: 14 residues. The CDR3 sequence is CASSLPLETAGAFF. The CDR3 DNA sequence: TGTGCCAGCAGTCTCCCGCTAGAGACGGCCGGGGCTTTCTTT.

This sequence joins TRBV19 and TRBJ2-1; TRBD1 agrees at 10 bases. In germline, CDR1 is LNHDA, CDR2 SQIVND (reference sequence). The CDR3 extends over 14 amino acids. V was clipped by 4 bases and J by 9 bases; unmatched bases: 6. This chain's CDR3 is CASSRQGAISEQFF. CDR3 sequence (DNA): TGTGCCAGTAGTAGACAGGGGGCCATTAGTGAGCAGTTCTTC.

A few counts support this clonotype. The chain combines TRBV20-1 with TRBJ2-6, with a weak D call TRBD1 (6 bases). The CDR3 runs 16 residues. V lost 2 bases to trimming and J lost 0 bases, with 11 bases between them. Per germline, CDR1 DFQATT and CDR2 SNEGSKA (reference sequence). The CDR3 is CSARLDSVSGANVLTF. The CDR3 bases are TGCAGTGCTAGATTGGACAGCGTCTCTGGGGCCAACGTCCTGACTTTC.

This clonotype occurred many times. This chain connects TRBV6-5 to TRBJ2-3; TRBD2 is a possible D gene (5 bases). Germline CDR1 and CDR2: MNHEY and SVGAGI. Trimming left V 7 bases short and J 6 bases short, with 8 bases between. This CDR3 spans 11 amino acids. The CDR3: CASTRRDTQYF. CDR3 in DNA: TGTGCCAGCACCCGGAGGGATACGCAGTATTTT.

This chain joins TRBV2 and TRBJ1-5; no clear D gene. CDR1 SNHLY and CDR2 FYNNEI come from the germline V gene. Deletions cut 3 bases from V and 7 bases from J, with 7 bases between. This CDR3 contains 12 residues. The CDR3 DNA reads as TGTGCCAGCAGTGACGTACGGCAGCCCCAGCATTTT. It translates to CASSDVRQPQHF.

The chain has TRBV6-2 or TRBV6-3 and TRBJ1-6; D might be TRBD1 (5 bases). V dropped 2 bases and J dropped 9 bases, with 5 bases sitting between them. Germline CDR1 is MNHEY and CDR2 is SVGEGT. The CDR3 consists of 12 residues. The CDR3 coding sequence is TGTGCCAGCAGTTACGGGGGTTCACCCCTCCACTTT. Amino acid sequence: CASSYGGSPLHF.

V usage is TRBV5-1 and J usage is TRBJ2-1; possibly TRBD2 for D (5 bases). The CDR3 consists of 16 residues. Germline CDR1 reads SGHRS; CDR2 reads YFSETQ. The V and J ends lost 3 bases and 5 bases respectively, with 18 bases between them. The CDR3: CASSSGRRPENNEQFF. The CDR3 region has the DNA TGCGCCAGCAGCTCCGGCCGGAGGCCAGAAAACAATGAGCAGTTCTTC.

The chain carries TRBV3-1 and TRBJ2-1; D is tentatively TRBD1 or TRBD2 (5 bases each). The CDR3 is 15 residues long. Germline V gives CDR1 LGHDT, CDR2 YNNKEL (reference sequence). V lost 6 bases to trimming and J lost 4 bases, with 16 bases between them. The CDR3, as DNA: TGTGCCAGCAGACCGGGACGGATCCTATACAATGAGCAGTTCTTC. It yields the protein CASRPGRILYNEQFF.

The CDR3 loop is CASSAKDRASTDTQYF. In DNA, the CDR3 is TGTGCCAGCAGTGCCAAGGACAGGGCTAGCACAGATACGCAGTATTTT. V gene TRBV6-4 combines with J gene TRBJ2-3; 8 nucleotides align to TRBD1. This CDR3 spans 16 amino acids. V lost 4 bases to trimming and J lost 0 bases; unmatched junction nucleotides: 6. The germline V gene has CDR1 MRHNA and CDR2 SNTAGT.